Listed below are T cell receptor beta chains from one sample, sequenced in a study of blood T cell repertoires in COVID-19. Measured with immunoSEQ multiplex PCR; TCRdb has only the in-frame clones, and not every one. The sample comprises over 250,000 clones, 85% to 90% of which are singletons, and more than 1.5% rests with the top ten. The sample was PBMCs or T cells enriched from blood (not recorded which). The receptor source for this set is a woman aged 60-75 years who had recovered from COVID-19. Both conserved end residues are part of each CDR3. Fields, in order: V gene, CDR3 length, J gene, D gene, clone size, CDR3 DNA, CDR3 protein. D genes are given only for firm matches. Expanded clones are given a class, and other clones once, few, many or no size at all.

>TRBV6-1|13|TRBJ1-4|NA|NA
TGTGCCAGCAGTGAAGCACGGGATGAAAAACTGTTTTTT
CASSEARDEKLFF
>TRBV28|16|TRBJ2-1|TRBD2|NA
TGTGCCAGCAGGAGTTTAGCGGGCAACTCCTACAATGAGCAGTTCTTC
CASRSLAGNSYNEQFF
>TRBV28|17|TRBJ1-4|NA|once
TGTGCCAGCAGTCCATGGGGGGTGGAGGTACATGATGAAAAACTGTTTTTT
CASSPWGVEVHDEKLFF
>TRBV18|13|TRBJ2-7|NA|NA
TGTGCCAGCTCACCAGTGGCGGGCTACGAGCAGTACTTC
CASSPVAGYEQYF
>TRBV29-1|10|TRBJ1-1|TRBD1|NA
TGCAGCGCTGGGACAGGTGAAGCTTTCTTT
CSAGTGEAFF
>TRBV24-1|13|TRBJ1-1|NA|once
TGTGCCACCAGTGATTTGTACACCACTGAAGCTTTCTTT
CATSDLYTTEAFF
>TRBV9|16|TRBJ1-4|TRBD1|NA
TGTGCCAGCAGCCCATTCTCCGGGACAGGGGCGGAAAAACTGTTTTTT
CASSPFSGTGAEKLFF
>TRBV30|13|TRBJ1-2|TRBD1|NA
TGTGCCTGCCTCCGGGACAGGGCTATGGGCTACACCTTC
CACLRDRAMGYTF
>TRBV6-5|11|TRBJ1-4|NA|NA
TGTGCCGGGGGGTCTAATGAAAAACTGTTTTTT
CAGGSNEKLFF
>TRBV10-1|13|TRBJ1-1|NA|NA
TGCGCCAGCAGTTTGGACAGGAACACTGAAGCTTTCTTT
CASSLDRNTEAFF
>TRBV28|14|TRBJ1-2|NA|NA
TGTGCCAGCAGTTTAGAGGGTCCGAGATATGGCTACACCTTC
CASSLEGPRYGYTF
>TRBV6-5|13|TRBJ1-5|NA|NA
TGTGCCAGCATCCTGGGGCGAAATCAGCCCCAGCATTTT
CASILGRNQPQHF
>TRBV28|15|TRBJ1-3|NA|NA
TGTGCCAGCAGTCCCCCCGAGGGCTGGGGAAACACCATATATTTT
CASSPPEGWGNTIYF
>TRBV11-3|13|TRBJ1-5|NA|NA
TGTGCCAGCAGCTCAACCAGGAATCAGCCCCAGCATTTT
CASSSTRNQPQHF
>TRBV5-1|14|TRBJ2-1|NA|NA
TGCGCCAGCAGCTTGGATAGCGGCTACAATGAGCAGTTCTTC
CASSLDSGYNEQFF
>TRBV3-1/TRBV3-2|15|TRBJ1-6|TRBD1|once
TGTGCCAGCAGCCAATTGGGCAGGGGGTATTCACCCCTCCACTTT
CASSQLGRGYSPLHF
>TRBV27|15|TRBJ2-3|TRBD2|NA
TGTGCCAGCAGTCCCCTCCAGCGGGGCCACTTTACGCAGTATTTT
CASSPLQRGHFTQYF
>TRBV28|14|TRBJ1-5|NA|NA
TGTGCCAGCAGTTTAAAGGCCTTCAGGCAGCCCCAGCATTTT
CASSLKAFRQPQHF
>TRBV7-7|17|TRBJ2-1|TRBD2|NA
TGTGCTAGCAGCTTCGCCCCGACTAGCGGGGGTCCCAATGAGCAGTTCTTC
CASSFAPTSGGPNEQFF
>TRBV5-8|15|TRBJ2-1|TRBD2|NA
TGTGCCAGCAGCTCGCGGGGGGTTCAACGGTATGAGCAGTTCTTC
CASSSRGVQRYEQFF
>TRBV27|13|TRBJ1-2|NA|NA
TGTGCCAGCAGTTTTGACACTAACTATGGCTACACCTTC
CASSFDTNYGYTF
>TRBV5-5|16|TRBJ1-4|TRBD1|NA
TGTGCCAGCAGCTTGTTTCGGGACAGAACTAATGAAAAACTGTTTTTT
CASSLFRDRTNEKLFF
>TRBV6-5|15|TRBJ1-4|NA|NA
TGTGCCAGCAGACCATGGGGGGGGGCTAATGAAAAACTGTTTTTT
CASRPWGGANEKLFF
>TRBV5-1|14|TRBJ2-7|TRBD1|NA
TGCGCCAGCAGCGATGGACAGGGGACCTACGAGCAGTACTTC
CASSDGQGTYEQYF
>TRBV6-6|14|TRBJ2-3|NA|few
TGTGCCAGCAGTTACATAGCCTACACAGATACGCAGTATTTT
CASSYIAYTDTQYF
>TRBV3-1/TRBV3-2|15|TRBJ1-4|NA|NA
TGTGCCAGCAGCCAAGGGGGCTTTACTAATGAAAAACTGTTTTTT
CASSQGGFTNEKLFF
>TRBV14|15|TRBJ2-3|TRBD2|NA
TGTGCCAGCAGCCTAGCGGGACTAGGGGCAGATACGCAGTATTTT
CASSLAGLGADTQYF
>TRBV4-2|17|TRBJ1-5|NA|NA
TGTGCCAGCAGCCAAGTGGGCCAACCGGGGAGCAATCAGCCCCAGCATTTT
CASSQVGQPGSNQPQHF
>TRBV28|13|TRBJ1-2|NA|NA
TGTGCCAGCAGTTTTGGGCAGGTCTATGGCTACACCTTC
CASSFGQVYGYTF
>TRBV28|14|TRBJ2-2|TRBD2|NA
TGTGCCAGCAGCCGGGGGGGGAACACCGGGGAGCTGTTTTTT
CASSRGGNTGELFF
>TRBV24-1|16|TRBJ1-5|NA|NA
TGTGCCACCAGTGGACTGACGGCCGGGGACAATCAGCCCCAGCATTTT
CATSGLTAGDNQPQHF
>TRBV27|16|TRBJ2-7|TRBD2|NA
TGTGCCAGCAGTTCACAGACTAGCGGGAGGGCCTACGAGCAGTACTTC
CASSSQTSGRAYEQYF
>TRBV5-1|12|TRBJ2-5|NA|NA
TGCGCCAGCAGCTTCCAGCAAGAGACCCAGTACTTC
CASSFQQETQYF
>TRBV28|15|TRBJ2-3|TRBD2|NA
TGTGCCAGCAGTTTGGGGGGGAGGATAACAGATACGCAGTATTTT
CASSLGGRITDTQYF
>TRBV4-1|15|TRBJ1-2|TRBD1|NA
TGCGCCAGCAGCCAAGACCGACAGGGGGCGCGTGGCTACACCTTC
CASSQDRQGARGYTF
>TRBV28|15|TRBJ1-3|NA|NA
TGTGCCAGCAGAACAGCTTCGCGATCTGGAAACACCATATATTTT
CASRTASRSGNTIYF
>TRBV5-1|18|TRBJ2-5|TRBD2|NA
TGCGCCAGCAGCTTGGTCGGACTAGCGGGGGCTCCTCGAGGGGGGCAGTACTTC
CASSLVGLAGAPRGGQYF
>TRBV7-9|16|TRBJ1-2|NA|NA
TGTGCCAGCAGCCCTGAGAAGACGACAGGCGTCTATGGCTACACCTTC
CASSPEKTTGVYGYTF
>TRBV2|13|TRBJ2-7|TRBD1|NA
TGTGCCAGCAGTGGGGACAGTTCCTACGAGCAGTACTTC
CASSGDSSYEQYF
>TRBV2|17|TRBJ1-6|NA|once
TGTGCCAGCAGTGAAGACCAGGGGAGCTCCTATAATTCACCCCTCCACTTT
CASSEDQGSSYNSPLHF
>TRBV7-8|15|TRBJ1-4|TRBD1|NA
TGTGCCAGCAGCTCGGTCGGACAGGGGCAGGAAAAACTGTTTTTT
CASSSVGQGQEKLFF
>TRBV5-1|14|TRBJ2-1|NA|NA
TGCGCCAGCAGCTTGCAGGGGAGGGTGGATGAGCAGTTCTTC
CASSLQGRVDEQFF
>TRBV10-3|14|TRBJ1-1|NA|NA
TGTGCCATCAGAACTAGTGACATGAACACTGAAGCTTTCTTT
CAIRTSDMNTEAFF
>TRBV28|15|TRBJ2-1|NA|NA
TGTGCCAGCAGGCTACCCTTGAGGCCTTACAATGAGCAGTTCTTC
CASRLPLRPYNEQFF
>TRBV2|14|TRBJ2-5|TRBD1|NA
TGTGCCAGCAGTGGGACAGGGTCTGGAGAGACCCAGTACTTC
CASSGTGSGETQYF
>TRBV7-6|12|TRBJ2-2|NA|NA
TGTGCCAGCAGCCTCCTGAGGGGGGAGCTGTTTTTT
CASSLLRGELFF
>TRBV19|14|TRBJ1-6|TRBD1|NA
TGTGCCACTAAAGACAGGGGGCAATATTCACCCCTCCACTTT
CATKDRGQYSPLHF
>TRBV10-3|14|TRBJ1-5|NA|NA
TGTGCCACAAAGGGGGACGCATACAATCAGCCCCAGCATTTT
CATKGDAYNQPQHF
>TRBV3-1/TRBV3-2|14|TRBJ1-1|NA|once
TGTGCCAGCAGCTTCCCAGAAAGGAGCACTGAAGCTTTCTTT
CASSFPERSTEAFF